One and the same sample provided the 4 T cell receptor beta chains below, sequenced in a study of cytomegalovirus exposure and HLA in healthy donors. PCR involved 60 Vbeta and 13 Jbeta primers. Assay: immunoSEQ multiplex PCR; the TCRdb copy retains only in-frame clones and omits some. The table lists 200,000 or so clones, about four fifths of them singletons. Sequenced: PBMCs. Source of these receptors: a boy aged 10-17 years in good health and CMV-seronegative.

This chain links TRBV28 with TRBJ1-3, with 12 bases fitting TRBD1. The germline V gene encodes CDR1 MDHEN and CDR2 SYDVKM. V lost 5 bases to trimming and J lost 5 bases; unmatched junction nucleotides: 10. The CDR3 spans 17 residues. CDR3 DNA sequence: TGTGCCAGCAGTGAACCGCCGGGACAGGGGGCAAGAAACACCATATATTTT. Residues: CASSEPPGQGARNTIYF.

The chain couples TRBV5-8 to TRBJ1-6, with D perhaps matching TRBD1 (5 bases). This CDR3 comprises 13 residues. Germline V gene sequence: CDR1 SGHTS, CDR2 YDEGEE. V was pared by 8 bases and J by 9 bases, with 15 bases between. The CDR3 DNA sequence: TGTGCCAGGAAGGGACTCATCTCTTCACCCCTCCACTTT. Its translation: CARKGLISSPLHF.

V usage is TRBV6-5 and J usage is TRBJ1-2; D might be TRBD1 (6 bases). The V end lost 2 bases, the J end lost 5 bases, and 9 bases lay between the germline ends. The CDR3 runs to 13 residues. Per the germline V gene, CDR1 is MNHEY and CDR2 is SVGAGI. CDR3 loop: CASSYATGYGYTF. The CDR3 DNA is TGTGCCAGCAGTTACGCGACAGGATATGGCTACACCTTC.

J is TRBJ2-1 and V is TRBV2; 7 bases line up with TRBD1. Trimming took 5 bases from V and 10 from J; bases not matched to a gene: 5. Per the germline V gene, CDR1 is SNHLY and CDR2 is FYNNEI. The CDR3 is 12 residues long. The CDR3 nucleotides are TGTGCCAGCAGTATTGACAGGGACGAGCAGTTCTTC. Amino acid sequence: CASSIDRDEQFF.